The 28 T cell receptor beta chains presented below share a single source sample, sequenced in a study of graft-versus-host responses after intestinal transplantation. Clones were read by immunoSEQ multiplex PCR, and TCRdb kept only the in-frame ones, dropping some. The sample includes more than 80,000 clones, roughly nine tenths of them seen just once. Their antigens are not known. The sequenced sample was unstimulated CD4+ T cells sorted from spleen or lymph node cells, obtained before transplant. The receptor set was obtained from a human donor who was the organ donor for an intestinal transplant.

The V gene is TRBV7-9, the J gene TRBJ2-1, with 11 bases identical to TRBD2. Germline V gene sequence: CDR1 SEHNR, CDR2 FQNEAQ (reference sequence). Trimming cost V 4 bases and J 4 bases; bases outside gene matches: 9. The CDR3 length is 17 residues. The DNA for the CDR3 is TGTGCCAGCAGCTCGGGGACTAGCGGACCATCTTACAATGAGCAGTTCTTC. Protein: CASSSGTSGPSYNEQFF.

This chain joins TRBV11-3 and TRBJ2-7, with TRBD1 identical over 11 bases. Per germline, CDR1 SGHNT and CDR2 YENEEA. The CDR3 contains 16 residues. Trimming removed 0 bases from V and 2 bases from J; junction bases left unmatched: 3. CDR3 amino acids: CASSLDRTGGTYEQYF. In DNA, the CDR3 is TGTGCCAGCAGCTTAGACCGGACAGGGGGCACCTACGAGCAGTACTTC.

The gene calls are TRBV28 and TRBJ2-2; possibly TRBD2 for D (7 bases). This CDR3 spans 13 amino acids. CDR1 and CDR2 from the germline V gene are MDHEN and SYDVKM. Trimming took off 4 bases at V and 9 bases at J, with 12 bases between the two ends. For the CDR3, the DNA is TGTGCCAGCAGTTCCGGGGGGCGAAGGGAGCTGTTTTTT. It specifies CASSSGGRRELFF.

This sequence joins TRBV6-6 and TRBJ1-2; no reliable D call. V was shortened by 6 bases and J by 1 base, with 3 bases between the two germline ends. The CDR3 totals 11 residues. The germline V gene encodes CDR1 MNHNY and CDR2 SVGAGI (reference sequence). The CDR3 nucleotides are TGTGCCAGCAGCCTTAACTATGGCTACACCTTC. It encodes CASSLNYGYTF.

This rearrangement joins TRBV7-3 to TRBJ2-2; TRBD1 agrees at 8 bases. This CDR3 is built from 15 residues. Germline CDR1 and CDR2: SGHTA and FQGTGA. Germline trimming cut 6 bases from V and 4 bases from J; bases unmatched to any gene: 7. The CDR3 spells CASSYGQGGTGELFF. The CDR3 region has the DNA TGTGCCAGCAGTTATGGACAGGGTGGCACCGGGGAGCTGTTTTTT. Based on the CDR3 plus reference TRBV7-3 and TRBJ2-2, the full variable domain is GAGVSQTPSNKVTEKGKYVELRCDPISGHTALYWYRQSLGQGPEFLIYFQGTGAADDSGLPNDRFFAVRPEGSVSTLKIQRTERGDSAVYLCASSYGQGGTGELFFGEGSRLTVL.

The V and J genes are TRBV6-5 and TRBJ1-4; D gene unclear. The CDR3 runs to 14 residues. The ends were cut back, 7 bases at V and 8 bases at J, with 17 bases in the middle. CDR1 is MNHEY, CDR2 SVGAGI, per germline. The CDR3 DNA follows: TGTGCCAGCACCGAGAGGGCAGGAAGGGAAAAACTGTTTTTT. It encodes CASTERAGREKLFF.

The chain couples TRBV19 to TRBJ2-7; 7 bases are shared with TRBD1. CDR1 is LNHDA, CDR2 SQIVND, per germline (reference sequence). Trimming took 5 bases from V and 3 from J; bases not matched to a gene: 10. The CDR3 extends over 15 amino acids. The CDR3 DNA is TGTGCCAGTAGTGCCACAGGGGTCGGAGGCTACGAGCAGTACTTC. It translates to CASSATGVGGYEQYF.

V is TRBV6-1 and J is TRBJ1-1; tentatively, D is TRBD1 (6 bases). The V and J ends lost 10 bases and 1 base respectively, with 13 bases between them. Looked up from germline, CDR1 is MNHNS and CDR2 is SASEGT. CDR3 length equals 13 residues. CDR3 coding DNA: TGTGCCACTTCAGGGGACCGGAACACTGAAGCTTTCTTT. Protein sequence: CATSGDRNTEAFF.

The chain uses TRBV10-3 and TRBJ1-2; D ambiguous. The V end was cut by 5 bases, the J end by 3 bases, with 25 bases between. Germline loops: CDR1 ENHRY, CDR2 SYGVKD. This CDR3 is 18 amino acids long. For the CDR3, the DNA is TGTGCCATCAGTAACCCGGGATTTCCCACCCCTACCGACTATGGCTACACCTTC. This sequence encodes CAISNPGFPTPTDYGYTF.

The gene calls are TRBV5-4 and TRBJ2-5; D possibly corresponds to TRBD2 (5 bases). This CDR3 contains 15 residues. In germline, CDR1 is SGHNT, CDR2 YYREEE (reference sequence). With 0 bases removed from V and 2 bases from J, the gap between germline ends came to 11 bases. Here the CDR3 reads CASSLAGVVQETQYF. The CDR3 DNA reads TGTGCCAGCAGCTTGGCCGGGGTAGTACAAGAGACCCAGTACTTC. The full variable domain, with the rest looked up from reference TRBV5-4 and TRBJ2-5, is ETGVTQSPTHLIKTRGQQVTLRCSSQSGHNTVSWYQQALGQGPQFIFQYYREEENGRGNFPPRFSGLQFPNYSSELNVNALELDDSALYLCASSLAGVVQETQYFGPGTRLLVL.

V and J are TRBV29-1 and TRBJ2-5, with D perhaps TRBD2 (6 bases). Per germline, CDR1 SQVTM and CDR2 ANQGSEA. Deletions cut 1 base from V and 5 bases from J, with 14 bases between. The CDR3 length is 14 residues. This chain's CDR3 is CSVEGLPGVETQYF. The DNA for the CDR3 is TGCAGCGTTGAAGGCCTACCGGGGGTGGAGACCCAGTACTTC.

V is TRBV11-2 and J is TRBJ2-7, with 9 bases lining up with TRBD2. The J segment lost 6 bases and the V segment lost 3 bases, leaving 9 bases of the junction unmatched. The CDR3 consists of 15 residues. CDR1 is SGHAT, CDR2 FQNNGV, per germline. CDR3 nucleotide sequence: TGTGCCAGCAGCTTCCTTCGAGGGACTAGCTCCGAGCAGTACTTC. Translating it yields CASSFLRGTSSEQYF.

V gene TRBV19 combines with J gene TRBJ2-3; 9 nucleotides align to TRBD2. Looked up from germline, CDR1 is LNHDA and CDR2 is SQIVND (reference sequence). V shed 6 bases and J 0 bases; nucleotides not matched to a gene: 13. This CDR3 contains 18 residues. CDR3 sequence: CASSTSSGGYTSTDTQYF. The CDR3 DNA reads TGTGCCAGTAGCACCTCCAGCGGGGGGTATACTAGCACAGATACGCAGTATTTT.

The CDR3 loop reads CASGPGVRGEQYF. The DNA for the CDR3 is TGTGCCAGCGGCCCAGGGGTCCGCGGCGAGCAGTACTTC. The J gene is TRBJ2-7, the V gene TRBV7-2; TRBD1 might be the D (6 bases). Germline V lookup: CDR1 SGHTA, CDR2 FQGNSA. Trimming cost V 8 bases and J 6 bases, with 17 bases left between them. The CDR3 runs to 13 residues.

This chain links TRBV18 with TRBJ2-7, with 7 positions matching TRBD2. The germline CDR1 and CDR2 sequences are KGHSH and LQKENI. The junction had 7 bases not matched to a gene; V was cut back by 3 bases and J by 5 bases. The CDR3 is 14 residues long. The CDR3 here is CASSPPGGTHEQYF. CDR3 DNA sequence: TGTGCCAGCTCACCCCCGGGGGGTACGCACGAGCAGTACTTC. Based on the CDR3 plus reference TRBV18 and TRBJ2-7, the full variable domain is NAGVMQNPRHLVRRRGQEARLRCSPMKGHSHVYWYRQLPEEGLKFMVYLQKENIIDESGMPKERFSAEFPKEGPSILRIQQVVRGDSAAYFCASSPPGGTHEQYFGPGTRLTVT.

The chain is built from TRBV28 and TRBJ2-5; no firm D call. CDR1 MDHEN and CDR2 SYDVKM come from the germline V gene. This CDR3 spans 13 amino acids. Trimming shortened V by 6 bases and J by 0 bases, and 8 bases separated the two germline ends. CDR3 region: CASSPADQETQYF. CDR3 nucleotides: TGTGCCAGCAGCCCGGCGGACCAAGAGACCCAGTACTTC.

J is TRBJ1-1 and V is TRBV5-4, with 9 bases that match TRBD1. CDR3 size: 15 residues. The germline V gene encodes CDR1 SGHNT and CDR2 YYREEE (reference sequence). The V gene end was trimmed by 4 bases and the J gene end by 5 bases; junction bases not matched to a gene: 9. In DNA, the CDR3 is TGTGCCAGCAGCGTAAGACAGGGGGGGGGAACTGAAGCTTTCTTT. Protein product: CASSVRQGGGTEAFF.

The chain couples TRBV5-1 to TRBJ2-5; 7 bases line up with TRBD2. The J segment lost 2 bases and the V segment lost 3 bases, leaving 4 bases of the junction unmatched. CDR3 size: 14 residues. The V gene's germline CDR1 is SGHRS and CDR2 YFSETQ. CDR3 DNA sequence: TGCGCCAGCAGCTGGGGGGGGAAACAAGAGACCCAGTACTTC. Translating gives CASSWGGKQETQYF.

V is TRBV18 and J is TRBJ2-7; maybe TRBD2 (6 bases). Trimming removed 6 bases from V and 4 bases from J, with 13 bases in between. CDR3 size: 13 residues. In germline, CDR1 is KGHSH, CDR2 LQKENI. The CDR3 spells CASSPGDIYEQYF. In DNA, the CDR3 is TGTGCCAGCTCTCCGGGGGATATTTACGAGCAGTACTTC.

The rearrangement links TRBV4-1 to TRBJ1-2, with a possible D match to TRBD1 (5 bases). Germline assignment: CDR1 MGHRA and CDR2 YSYEKL. The V end was cut by 2 bases, the J end by 6 bases, with 19 bases between. The CDR3 totals 16 residues. The CDR3 protein is CASSQMSGLRRDGYTF. CDR3 nucleotides: TGCGCCAGCAGCCAAATGTCAGGGTTAAGACGTGATGGCTACACCTTC.

The CDR3 here is CASTLGGAHGELFF. The CDR3 nucleotides are TGTGCCAGCACCCTTGGGGGGGCGCACGGGGAGCTGTTTTTT. V is TRBV7-2 and J is TRBJ2-2; maybe TRBD2 (7 bases). Germline loops: CDR1 SGHTA, CDR2 FQGNSA. V was pared by 7 bases and J by 7 bases, with 16 bases between. There are 14 residues in the CDR3.

This sequence joins TRBV19 and TRBJ1-2, with D perhaps TRBD1 (6 bases). Germline V lookup: CDR1 LNHDA, CDR2 SQIVND (reference sequence). The CDR3 is 13 amino acids. The V end lost 5 bases, the J end lost 2 bases, and 9 bases lay between the germline ends. The CDR3 region has the DNA TGTGCCAGTAGTTGGCAGGGGAACTATGGCTACACCTTC. Translation: CASSWQGNYGYTF. The full variable domain, in which reference TRBV19 and TRBJ1-2 provide the parts outside the CDR3, is DGGITQSPKYLFRKEGQNVTLSCEQNLNHDAMYWYRQDPGQGLRLIYYSQIVNDFQKGDIAEGYSVSREKKESFPLTVTSAQKNPTAFYLCASSWQGNYGYTFGSGTRLTVV.

The genes are TRBV2 and TRBJ1-1, with TRBD1 matching over 8 bases. The CDR3 runs 14 residues. With 8 bases clipped from V and 5 bases from J, the junction kept 10 bases outside the gene matches. Germline V gene sequence: CDR1 SNHLY, CDR2 FYNNEI. The CDR3 sequence: CASLPRTGRTEAFF. The CDR3 bases are TGTGCCAGCCTTCCCCGGACAGGGCGGACTGAAGCTTTCTTT.

The table lists this clone with a count of one. This CDR3 reads CASSGAGTSYNEQFF. CDR3 in DNA: TGCGCCAGCAGCGGAGCCGGGACTTCATACAATGAGCAGTTCTTC. This chain uses TRBV5-1 with TRBJ2-1, with D possibly being TRBD2 (6 bases). The CDR3 sequence is 15 residues long. Germline values: CDR1 SGHRS, CDR2 YFSETQ. Trimming took 4 bases from V and 4 from J, leaving 15 bases between them.

The genes are TRBV7-2 and TRBJ1-2; 8 bases align to TRBD1. J lost 8 bases, V lost 4 bases, and 3 bases had no gene match. The CDR3 has 12 amino acids. Per the germline V gene, CDR1 is SGHTA and CDR2 is FQGNSA. CDR3 in amino acids: CASSWTGRGYTF. The CDR3 DNA reads TGTGCCAGCAGCTGGACAGGGAGGGGCTACACCTTC.

V and J are TRBV27 and TRBJ2-7, with 10 bases aligning to TRBD2. Germline lookup yields CDR1 MNHEY and CDR2 SMNVEV (reference sequence). CDR3 size: 15 residues. With 6 bases clipped from V and 4 bases from J, the junction kept 9 bases outside the gene matches. CDR3 coding DNA: TGTGCCAGCAGCCACCGGACTAGCGGTGGATACGAGCAGTACTTC. Translation gives CASSHRTSGGYEQYF.

The chain couples TRBV7-6 to TRBJ1-4, with TRBD1 matching 11 bases. CDR3 length: 15 amino acids. CDR1 and CDR2 from the germline V gene are SGHVS and FNYEAQ. V was pared by 7 bases and J by 7 bases, with 8 bases of the junction left unmatched. The DNA of the CDR3 is TGTGCCAGCACCCAACCCGGGACAGGGGGTGAAAAACTGTTTTTT. Translating gives CASTQPGTGGEKLFF.

J is TRBJ1-5 and V is TRBV6-4; D is undetermined. Germline values: CDR1 MRHNA, CDR2 SNTAGT. The V gene lost 6 bases and the J gene lost 4 bases, with 7 bases spanning the gap. This CDR3 is 12 amino acids long. In DNA form, the CDR3 reads TGTGCCAGCAGCCCGGGGAATCAGCCCCAGCATTTT. It encodes CASSPGNQPQHF.